The rows below give T cell receptor beta chains drawn from one sample of a study of response to subunit inactivated influenza vaccine. TCRdb fed the RT-PCR reads into MiXCR, producing one record per CDR3 protein. The repertoire holds about 310,000 distinct CDR3 sequences, with around 20% as singletons. Specimen: PBMCs from blood, collected about 20 months after vaccination. The receptors stem from a man aged 50 to 69 who received an inactivated influenza vaccine. Both conserved end residues are part of each CDR3. The D gene is left open where the match is weak. Rows may omit the clone size; those that give it use once, few, many or a size class.

clone_size	d_call	v_call	j_call	cdr3_nt	cdr3_aa
.	TRBD1	TRBV7-9	TRBJ2-2	TGTGCCAGCAGCAACACAGGGGCCGGGGAGCTGTTTTTT	CASSNTGAGELFF
few	.	TRBV7-9	TRBJ2-3	TGTGCCAGCACACGTCAGGGGAAGGGAACCGATACGCAGTATTTT	CASTRQGKGTDTQYF
few	.	TRBV6-2/TRBV6-3	TRBJ2-7	TGTGCCAGCAGTGTACGGGACCACTACGAGCAGTACTTC	CASSVRDHYEQYF
many	.	TRBV10-3	TRBJ1-4	TGTGCCATCAGTGAGGGAGCAACTAATGAAAAACTGTTTTTT	CAISEGATNEKLFF
.	TRBD1	TRBV7-9	TRBJ1-2	TGTGCCAGCAGCCCACGAGAACAGGGACAGCACTATGGCTACACCTTC	CASSPREQGQHYGYTF
many	.	TRBV6-2/TRBV6-3	TRBJ1-4	TGTGCCAGCAGTCGGGAGACAGCGATTAATGAAAAACTGTTTTTT	CASSRETAINEKLFF
.	.	TRBV19	TRBJ1-2	TGTGCCAGTAGTATACCACCGGGACAACCTAACTATGGCTACACCTTC	CASSIPPGQPNYGYTF
.	TRBD1	TRBV27	TRBJ2-7	TGTGCCAGCAGTGCAGGGGGCCTCCTCTACGAGCAGTACTTC	CASSAGGLLYEQYF
.	.	TRBV11-2	TRBJ2-1	TGTGCCAGCAGCTTAGATGGCTTTTCAGGGGTCGAGGGCAATGAGCAGTTCTTC	CASSLDGFSGVEGNEQFF
.	TRBD1	TRBV4-1	TRBJ1-3	TGCGCCAGCAGCCTACTACAGGGGGCTGGAAACACCATATATTTT	CASSLLQGAGNTIYF
.	TRBD1	TRBV11-2	TRBJ2-7	TGTGCCAGCAGCCCACTAATTGGACAGGGGGATCACGAGCAGTACTTC	CASSPLIGQGDHEQYF
.	.	TRBV20-1	TRBJ1-1	TGCAGTGTCCCTACTCCGAACACTGAAGCTTTCTTT	CSVPTPNTEAFF
.	.	TRBV6-6	TRBJ1-6	TGTGCCAGCAGAACGACAGAGGGGACCCTCCACTTT	CASRTTEGTLHF
.	TRBD2	TRBV14	TRBJ2-7	TGTGCCAGCAGCCAACGGCTAGCGGGATCCGAGCAGTACTTC	CASSQRLAGSEQYF
.	TRBD1	TRBV6-2/TRBV6-3	TRBJ2-7	TGTGCCAGCAGTTACTCCGGACAGGGGTACGAGCAGTACTTC	CASSYSGQGYEQYF
many	.	TRBV29-1	TRBJ1-4	TGCAGCGTTGATGGGAATGGTAATGAAAAACTGTTTTTT	CSVDGNGNEKLFF
.	.	TRBV7-2	TRBJ2-5	TGTGCCAGCGGGGCGGTCCAAGAGACCCAGTACTTC	CASGAVQETQYF
.	.	TRBV3-1	TRBJ2-6	TGTGCCAGCAGCCAAGATTGGAGCTCTGGGGCCAACGTCCTGACTTTC	CASSQDWSSGANVLTF
few	.	TRBV7-2	TRBJ2-5	TGTGCCAGCAGCCCTCAGACCTTTCCCCAGTACTTC	CASSPQTFPQYF
.	.	TRBV6-1	TRBJ1-2	TGTGCCAGCACCTCCCTGGGCAGGATCTATGGCTACACCTTC	CASTSLGRIYGYTF
few	.	TRBV5-1	TRBJ1-3	TGCGCCAGCAGCTTGGGACAGGTATCTGGAAACACCATATATTTT	CASSLGQVSGNTIYF
few	.	TRBV9	TRBJ2-5	TGTGCCAGCAGCGTAGGGCTGCGGGAGACCCAGTACTTC	CASSVGLRETQYF
.	.	TRBV20-1	TRBJ1-6	TGCAGTGCCGCCGGATGGGTTGAAAATTCACCCCTCCACTTT	CSAAGWVENSPLHF
.	.	TRBV7-6	TRBJ2-1	TGTGCCAGCAGCTCGACTGGGACGTGGAATGAGCAGTTCTTC	CASSSTGTWNEQFF
.	.	TRBV2	TRBJ1-1	TGTGCCAGCTTAGGATCTGAAGCTTTCTTT	CASLGSEAFF
.	.	TRBV6-7	TRBJ1-5	TGTGCCAGCAGTTATGAGGCCGGGACGAGGGGCGCCCCGGTAGTTCAGCCCCAGCATTTT	CASSYEAGTRGAPVVQPQHF
few	.	TRBV11-2	TRBJ2-6	TGTGCCAGCAGCTTAGTAAGCGGCAGGGTCAGTGGGGCCAACGTCCTGACTTTC	CASSLVSGRVSGANVLTF
many	.	TRBV20-1	TRBJ1-2	TGCAGTGCTAGCGGGGCTGGCTATGGCTACACCTTC	CSASGAGYGYTF
.	.	TRBV19	TRBJ2-7	TGTGCCAGTAGTGGTGGCAGGGGCTACGAGCAGTACTTC	CASSGGRGYEQYF
few	.	TRBV4-1	TRBJ1-1	TGCGCCAGCAGCCAATCCGTGGGCAGGATGAGGAACACTGAAGCTTTCTTT	CASSQSVGRMRNTEAFF
many	.	TRBV7-2	TRBJ1-5	TGTGCCAGCAGCTTAGTCCGGGTGGATCAGCCCCAGCATTTT	CASSLVRVDQPQHF
.	.	TRBV5-1	TRBJ2-3	TGCGCCAGCAGCTTGCAGGGGCCTAGCACAGATACGCAGTATTTT	CASSLQGPSTDTQYF
.	TRBD1	TRBV29-1	TRBJ1-2	TGCAGCGTCGCTGCAGGGACAGGTGGTGGCTACACCTTC	CSVAAGTGGGYTF
.	.	TRBV20-1	TRBJ2-5	TGCAGTGCTCGGTGGGTCAGGGAAGAGACCCAGTACTTC	CSARWVREETQYF
.	.	TRBV6-5	TRBJ2-1	TGTGCCAGCAGTTACTCGGATCCTATCGAGCAGTTCTTC	CASSYSDPIEQFF
.	TRBD2	TRBV29-1	TRBJ2-1	TGCAGCGTTGACGGCTTAGCGGGGGCGAACAATGAGCAGTTCTTC	CSVDGLAGANNEQFF
.	.	TRBV5-1	TRBJ1-1	TGCGCCAGCAGCGCAAACGGGGGGGTGAACACTGAAGCTTTCTTT	CASSANGGVNTEAFF
.	.	TRBV20-1	TRBJ1-1	TGCAGTGCTACAGGCTCCGATGGGGCTTTCTTT	CSATGSDGAFF
few	TRBD2	TRBV12-3/TRBV12-4	TRBJ2-1	TGTGCCAGCAGTTTTGCGGGGGGAGGGGGCAATGAGCAGTTCTTC	CASSFAGGGGNEQFF
few	TRBD2	TRBV28	TRBJ2-1	TGTGCCAGCAGCCCTAAAAGGGGCCTAGCGGGGGTTTTTGGTAATGAGCAGTTCTTC	CASSPKRGLAGVFGNEQFF
many	.	TRBV9	TRBJ2-1	TGTGCCAGCAGCGTAGATGGTAGCGGAACCTACAATGAGCAGTTCTTC	CASSVDGSGTYNEQFF
few	.	TRBV12-3/TRBV12-4	TRBJ2-7	TGTGCCAGCAGTTTATTTCAGGGGCCCTACGAGCAGTACTTC	CASSLFQGPYEQYF
.	TRBD1	TRBV12-3/TRBV12-4	TRBJ2-2	TGTGCCAGCAGTCCTGGACAGGGGTACACCGGGGAGCTGTTTTTT	CASSPGQGYTGELFF
few	TRBD1	TRBV12-3/TRBV12-4	TRBJ1-1	TGTGCCAGCAGAAGGGACAGTGTGAACACTGAAGCTTTCTTT	CASRRDSVNTEAFF
.	.	TRBV12-3/TRBV12-4	TRBJ1-6	TGTGCCAGCAGCTCCAGTGTTGGCCCCCTCCACTTT	CASSSSVGPLHF
many	.	TRBV6-5	TRBJ1-2	TGTGCCAGCAGTTCCCTTATTTCGTCGTATGGCTACACCTTC	CASSSLISSYGYTF
.	.	TRBV10-3	TRBJ1-2	TGTGCCATAAAGACGGAAGCCTATGGCTACACCTTC	CAIKTEAYGYTF
once	TRBD1	TRBV5-5	TRBJ1-2	TGTGCCAGCAGAGGGACAGGAGTAAATGGCTACACCTTC	CASRGTGVNGYTF
.	.	TRBV18	TRBJ1-1	TGTGCCAGCTCTGGGGTCCAGGGCACTGAAGCTTTCTTT	CASSGVQGTEAFF